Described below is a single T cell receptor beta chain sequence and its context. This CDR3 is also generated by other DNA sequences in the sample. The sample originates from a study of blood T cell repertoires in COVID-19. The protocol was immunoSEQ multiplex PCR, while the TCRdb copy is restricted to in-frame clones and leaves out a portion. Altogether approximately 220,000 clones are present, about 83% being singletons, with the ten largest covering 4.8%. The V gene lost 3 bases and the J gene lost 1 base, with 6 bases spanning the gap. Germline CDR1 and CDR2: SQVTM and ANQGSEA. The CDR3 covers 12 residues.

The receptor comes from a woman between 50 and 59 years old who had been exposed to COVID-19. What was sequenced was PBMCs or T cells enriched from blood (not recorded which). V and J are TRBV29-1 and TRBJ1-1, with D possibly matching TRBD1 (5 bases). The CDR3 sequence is CSVEGGNTEAFF. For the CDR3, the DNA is TGCAGCGTTGAGGGGGGGAACACTGAAGCTTTCTTT.